Given below is one TCR beta chain in context. This clonotype was seen many times. Its antigen remains undetermined. No base quality values were provided; no much bigger clone lies one nucleotide off. This sample is part of a study of T cells in Graves' hyperthyroidism and ophthalmopathy (dated by TCRdb to the late 2010s). In terms of the full investigation: Peripheral blood samples were taken at the time of initial diagnosis, prior to any treatment. To identify distinguishing TCR V-J signatures, a discovery cohort of around 98 patients was used, comprising 40 to 45 with Graves' ophthalmopathy and 57 with stable Graves' hyperthyroidism. An independent validation cohort of about 20 hyperthyroidism patients and approximately 16 patients who later progressed to ophthalmopathy tested prospective prediction of ophthalmopathy. For training and testing, the 100 patients in the discovery cohort were randomly divided in a 7:3 ratio. In addition, the study compared T-cell repertoires in thyroid tissue and in blood from five or six Graves' hyperthyroidism patients. After blood sampling, hyperthyroidism patients were treated with methimazole at a starting dose of 30 mg daily, and ophthalmopathy patients were treated with high-dose intravenous methylprednisolone. According to the paper, TCR Vbeta CDR3 sequencing was carried out on some 140 peripheral blood samples, which came from fewer than 50 ophthalmopathy, 80 or so hyperthyroidism and approximately 17 progressor patients. The research as a whole found: A 13 V-J signature model separated ophthalmopathy from stable hyperthyroidism, with 87.88% sensitivity and roughly 81% specificity in cross-validation and 80%/75% in testing. In validation, the model predicted progression to ophthalmopathy a median of roughly 6.2 months before onset, with approximately 71% sensitivity and about 75% specificity. Sample size was not statistically predetermined, and investigators were not blinded to group allocation. Most expanded thyroid clonotypes (frequency above 0.001) were also detected in blood, a finding suggesting that blood repertoires may reflect thyroid immune responses.

Ophthalmopathy patients had moderately to severely active disease, with a Clinical Activity Score of 3 or more, a NOSPECS grade of 4 or more, and a disease duration of less than 3 months. Exclusion was applied to patients with uncontrolled infections, other autoimmune diseases, pregnancy or lactation. Diagnoses relied on clinical symptoms, serum thyroxine and TRAb, thyroid ultrasound and orbital computed tomography. Ficoll-Paque density gradient centrifugation was used to isolate PBMCs from 9.5 to 10 ml of fresh peripheral blood. Total RNA was extracted using Trizol reagent, and RNA quality was assessed on an Agilent 2100 Bioanalyzer. Amplification of TCR beta CDR3 regions was carried out from RNA transcripts. The first round of RT-PCR for the TCR CDR3 was performed with the HTBI primer set and the Qiagen OneStep RT-PCR kit. Libraries were constructed in a second round of multiplex PCR, after which size selection and purification were performed. Libraries were sequenced paired-end with 100 bp reads on an Illumina HiSeq2000. Per the authors' processing: Raw data were processed with SOAPnuke, discarding reads with adapters, uncalled bases, mean Phred below 15, or no exact constant-primer or identifier match. High-quality paired reads were merged with COPE v1.2.5, and unique nucleotide sequences were defined as clonotypes. MiTCR v1.1 was used to align clonotypes to the IMGT TRBV, TRBD and TRBJ reference segments. Only V-J combinations with frequency above 0.0001, covering 99.2% of repertoires, were analysed. The TCS score was defined as the ratio of F50 (clonal expansion) to E x V (chaos), calculated using BLOSUM62-based TCRdist between CDR3 peptides within each V-J. Welch's t-statistics and random forest reduced roughly 530 V-J features to about 13, which were used in a naive Bayes classifier (R e1071). TCRdb itself trimmed the public reads at Q25 with fastp, ran MiXCR and retained productive beta chains. CDR3 protein sequences are deduplicated, and each keeps its most common genes and DNA. Here the V and J calls rest on TCRdb's processing, not on the authors' analysis. This sample is represented by some 500,000 distinct CDR3 sequences; about 16% of them were singletons. Less than 30% of the sample goes to the ten largest clones.

This sequence was found in a woman in her thirties with Graves' ophthalmopathy. Material for sequencing was blood.

The DNA sequence is given as TGTGCCACCAGCAGAGATCAGGGGGGGGACAATGAAAAACTGTTTTTT. Its protein reads: CATSRDQGGDNEKLFF. The chain was built from TRBV15 and TRBJ1-4; 7 of the junction bases match TRBD1. Taken from cysteine to phenylalanine, the CDR3 has 16 residues. Just CDR3 DNA is preserved here, 48 bases in frame from base 1. CDR1 and CDR2, looked up from the germline V gene (reference sequence), are LNHNV and YYDKDF. Trimming leaves V shorter by 0 bases and J shorter by 5 bases, with the junction holding 6 bases beyond the gene matches.